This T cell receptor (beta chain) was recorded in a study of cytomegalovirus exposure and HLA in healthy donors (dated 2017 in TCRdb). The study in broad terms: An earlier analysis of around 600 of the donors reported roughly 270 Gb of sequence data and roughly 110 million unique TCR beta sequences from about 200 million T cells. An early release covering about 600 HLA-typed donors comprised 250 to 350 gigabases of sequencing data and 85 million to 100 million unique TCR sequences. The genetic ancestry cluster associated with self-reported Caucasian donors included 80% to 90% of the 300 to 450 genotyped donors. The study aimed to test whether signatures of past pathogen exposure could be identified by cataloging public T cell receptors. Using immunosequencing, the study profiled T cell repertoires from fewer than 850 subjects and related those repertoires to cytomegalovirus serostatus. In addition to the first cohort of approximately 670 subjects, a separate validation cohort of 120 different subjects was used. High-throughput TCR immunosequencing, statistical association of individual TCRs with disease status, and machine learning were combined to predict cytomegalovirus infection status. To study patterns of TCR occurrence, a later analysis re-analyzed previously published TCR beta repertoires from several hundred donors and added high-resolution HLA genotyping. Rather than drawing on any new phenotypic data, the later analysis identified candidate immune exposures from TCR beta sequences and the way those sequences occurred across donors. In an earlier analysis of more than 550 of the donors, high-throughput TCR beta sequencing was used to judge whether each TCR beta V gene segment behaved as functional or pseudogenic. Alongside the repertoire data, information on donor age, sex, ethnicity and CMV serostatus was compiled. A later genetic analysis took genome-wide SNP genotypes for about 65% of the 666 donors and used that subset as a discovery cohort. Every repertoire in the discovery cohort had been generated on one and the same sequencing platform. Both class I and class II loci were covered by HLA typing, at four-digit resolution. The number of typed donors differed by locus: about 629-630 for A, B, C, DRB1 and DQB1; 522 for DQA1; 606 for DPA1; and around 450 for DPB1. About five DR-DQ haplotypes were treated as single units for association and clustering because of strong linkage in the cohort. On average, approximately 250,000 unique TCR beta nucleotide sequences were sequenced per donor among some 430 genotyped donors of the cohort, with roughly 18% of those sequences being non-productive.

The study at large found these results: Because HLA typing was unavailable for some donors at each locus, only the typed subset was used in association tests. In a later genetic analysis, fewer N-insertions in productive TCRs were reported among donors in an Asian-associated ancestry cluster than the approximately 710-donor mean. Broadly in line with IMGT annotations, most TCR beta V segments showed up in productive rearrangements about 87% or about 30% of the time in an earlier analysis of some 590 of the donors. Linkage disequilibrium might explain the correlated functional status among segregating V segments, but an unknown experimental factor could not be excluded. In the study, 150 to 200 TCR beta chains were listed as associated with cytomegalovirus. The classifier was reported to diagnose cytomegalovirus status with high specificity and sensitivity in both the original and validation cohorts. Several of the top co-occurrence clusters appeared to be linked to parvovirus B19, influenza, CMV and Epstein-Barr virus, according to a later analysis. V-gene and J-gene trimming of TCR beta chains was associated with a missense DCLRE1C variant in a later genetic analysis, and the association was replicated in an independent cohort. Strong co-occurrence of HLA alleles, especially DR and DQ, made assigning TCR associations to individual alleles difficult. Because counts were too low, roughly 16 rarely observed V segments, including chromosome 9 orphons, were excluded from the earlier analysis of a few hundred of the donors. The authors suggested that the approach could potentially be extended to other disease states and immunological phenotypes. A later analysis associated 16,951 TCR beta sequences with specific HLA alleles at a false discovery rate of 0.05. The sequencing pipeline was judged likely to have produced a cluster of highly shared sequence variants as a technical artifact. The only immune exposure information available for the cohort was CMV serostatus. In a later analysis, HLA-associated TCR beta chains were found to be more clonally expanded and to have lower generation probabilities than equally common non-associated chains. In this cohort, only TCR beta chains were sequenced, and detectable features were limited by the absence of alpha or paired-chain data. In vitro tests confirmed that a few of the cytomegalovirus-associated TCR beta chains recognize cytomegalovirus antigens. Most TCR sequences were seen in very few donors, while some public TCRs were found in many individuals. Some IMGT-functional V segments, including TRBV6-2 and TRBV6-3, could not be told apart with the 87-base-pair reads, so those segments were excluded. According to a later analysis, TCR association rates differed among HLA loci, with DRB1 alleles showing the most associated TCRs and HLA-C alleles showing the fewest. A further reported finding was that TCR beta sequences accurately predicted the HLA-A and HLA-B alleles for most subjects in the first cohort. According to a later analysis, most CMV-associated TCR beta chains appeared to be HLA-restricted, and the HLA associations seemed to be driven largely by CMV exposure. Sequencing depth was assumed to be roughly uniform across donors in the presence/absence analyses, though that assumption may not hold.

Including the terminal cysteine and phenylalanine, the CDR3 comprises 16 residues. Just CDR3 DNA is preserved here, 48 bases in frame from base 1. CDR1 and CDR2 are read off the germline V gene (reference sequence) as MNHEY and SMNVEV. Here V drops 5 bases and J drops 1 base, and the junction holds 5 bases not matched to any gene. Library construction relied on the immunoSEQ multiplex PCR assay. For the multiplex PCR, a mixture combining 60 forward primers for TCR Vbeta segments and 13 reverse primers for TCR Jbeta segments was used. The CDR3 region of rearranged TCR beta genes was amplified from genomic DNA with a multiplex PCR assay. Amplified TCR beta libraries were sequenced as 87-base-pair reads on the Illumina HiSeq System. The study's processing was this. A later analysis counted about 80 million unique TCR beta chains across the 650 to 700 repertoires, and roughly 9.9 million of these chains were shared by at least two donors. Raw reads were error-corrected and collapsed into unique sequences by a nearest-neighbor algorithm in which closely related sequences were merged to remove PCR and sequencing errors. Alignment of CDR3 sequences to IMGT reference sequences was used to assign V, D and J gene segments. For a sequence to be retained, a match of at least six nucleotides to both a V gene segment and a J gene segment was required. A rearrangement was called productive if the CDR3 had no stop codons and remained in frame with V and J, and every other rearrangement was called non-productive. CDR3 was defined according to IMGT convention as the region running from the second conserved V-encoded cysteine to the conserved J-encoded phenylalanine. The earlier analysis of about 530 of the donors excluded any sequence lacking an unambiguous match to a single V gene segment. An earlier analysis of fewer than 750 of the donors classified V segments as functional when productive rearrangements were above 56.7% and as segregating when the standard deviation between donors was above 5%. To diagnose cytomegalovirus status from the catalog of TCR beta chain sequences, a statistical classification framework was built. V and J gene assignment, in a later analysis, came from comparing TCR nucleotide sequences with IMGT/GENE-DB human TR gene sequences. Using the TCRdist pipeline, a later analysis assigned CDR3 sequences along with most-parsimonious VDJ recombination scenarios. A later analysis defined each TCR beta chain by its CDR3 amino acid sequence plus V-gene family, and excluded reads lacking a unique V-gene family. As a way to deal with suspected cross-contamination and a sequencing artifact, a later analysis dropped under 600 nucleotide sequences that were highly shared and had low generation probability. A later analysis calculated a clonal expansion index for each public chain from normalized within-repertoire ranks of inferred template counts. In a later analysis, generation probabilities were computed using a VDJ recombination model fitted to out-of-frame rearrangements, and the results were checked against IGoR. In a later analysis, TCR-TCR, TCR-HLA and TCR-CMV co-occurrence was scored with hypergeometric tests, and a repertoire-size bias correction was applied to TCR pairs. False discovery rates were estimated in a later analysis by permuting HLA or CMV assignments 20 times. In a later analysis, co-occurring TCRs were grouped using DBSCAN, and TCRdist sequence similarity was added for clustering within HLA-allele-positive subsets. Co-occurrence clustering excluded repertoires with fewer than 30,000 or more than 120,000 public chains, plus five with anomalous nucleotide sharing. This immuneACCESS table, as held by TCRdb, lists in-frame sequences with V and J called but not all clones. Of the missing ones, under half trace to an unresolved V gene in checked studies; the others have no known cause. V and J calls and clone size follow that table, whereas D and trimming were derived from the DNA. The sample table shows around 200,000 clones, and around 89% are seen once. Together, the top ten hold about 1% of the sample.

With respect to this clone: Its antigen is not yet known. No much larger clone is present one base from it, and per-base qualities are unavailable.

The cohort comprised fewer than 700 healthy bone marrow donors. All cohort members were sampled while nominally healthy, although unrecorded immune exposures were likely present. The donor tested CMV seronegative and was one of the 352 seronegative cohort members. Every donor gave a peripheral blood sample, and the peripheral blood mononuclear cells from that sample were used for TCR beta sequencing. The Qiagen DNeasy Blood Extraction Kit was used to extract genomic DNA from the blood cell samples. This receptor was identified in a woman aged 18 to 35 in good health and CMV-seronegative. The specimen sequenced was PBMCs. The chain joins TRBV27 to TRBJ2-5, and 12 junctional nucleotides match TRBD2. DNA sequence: TGTGCCAGCAGTCCCGGACTAGCGGGGTTCCAAGAGACCCAGTACTTC. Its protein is CASSPGLAGFQETQYF.